Included here is one T cell receptor (beta chain) sequence, with context. TCRdb's table, derived via immunoSEQ multiplex PCR, lists solely in-frame clones and lacks some. The sample has roughly 35,000 clones, over 75% seen once. The source of the sample is a study of blood T cell repertoires in COVID-19. CDR3 length equals 15 residues. The germline CDR1 and CDR2 sequences are MNHEY and SVGEGT. Trimming pared 0 bases from V and 6 bases from J, leaving 12 bases between. The gene calls are TRBV6-2 or TRBV6-3 and TRBJ1-5; D is possibly TRBD1 (5 bases). This receptor was identified in a man in his sixties with active COVID-19. Specimen: peripheral blood. CDR3 amino acids: CASSYSQEGPQPQHF. The CDR3, as DNA: TGTGCCAGCAGTTACTCACAGGAGGGGCCTCAGCCCCAGCATTTT.